This T cell receptor beta chain comes out of a study of T cells in Graves' hyperthyroidism and ophthalmopathy (dated 2019 in TCRdb). A note on the overall study: To identify TCR V-J signatures that set the groups apart, the researchers used a discovery cohort of 100 patients, made up of roughly 40 with Graves' ophthalmopathy and approximately 57 with stable Graves' hyperthyroidism. The paper describes TCR Vbeta CDR3 sequencing of 130 to 150 peripheral blood samples, made up of 43 ophthalmopathy patients, some 80 hyperthyroidism patients and around 17 progressor patients. In addition, the study compared T-cell repertoires in thyroid tissue and in blood from several Graves' hyperthyroidism patients. Prospective prediction of ophthalmopathy was tested in an independent validation cohort consisting of fewer than 20 hyperthyroidism patients and around 17 patients who later progressed to ophthalmopathy. For training and testing, the 100 or so patients in the discovery cohort were randomly divided in a 7:3 ratio. Once sampling was done, hyperthyroidism patients were given methimazole at a starting dose of 30 mg daily, whereas ophthalmopathy patients were given high-dose intravenous methylprednisolone.

The germline V gene supplies CDR1 MGHDK and CDR2 SYGVNS. The CDR3, cysteine through phenylalanine, is 15 amino acids long. The CDR3 DNA has 45 bases and is translated from base 1. V is reduced by 6 bases and J by 3 bases, leaving a spacing of 15 bases between them. Any patient with an uncontrolled infection, another autoimmune disease, pregnancy or lactation was excluded. Diagnoses were based on clinical symptoms, serum thyroxine and TRAb, thyroid ultrasound and orbital computed tomography. Total RNA was extracted with Trizol reagent, and quality was checked on an Agilent 2100 Bioanalyzer. Summary of the overall study and its limitations: Most expanded thyroid clonotypes (frequency above 0.001) were also found in blood, which suggests that blood repertoires may mirror thyroid immune responses. Sample size was not statistically predetermined, and blinding of investigators to group allocation was not performed. In validation, the model predicted progression to ophthalmopathy a median of 6.5 months before onset, with 70% to 71% sensitivity and about 72% specificity. Ophthalmopathy was separated from stable hyperthyroidism by a 13 V-J signature model, with about 88% sensitivity and approximately 84% specificity obtained in cross-validation and 80%/75% obtained in testing.

Amplification of TCR beta CDR3 regions was carried out from RNA transcripts. The first round of RT-PCR for the TCR CDR3 was performed with the HTBI primer set and the Qiagen OneStep RT-PCR kit. Libraries were constructed in a second round of multiplex PCR, after which size selection and purification were performed. The libraries were sequenced on an Illumina HiSeq2000 using paired-end 100 bp reads. In the authors' own workflow: SOAPnuke was used to process the raw data, throwing out any read that contained adapters or uncalled bases, had a mean Phred below 15, or lacked an exact constant-primer or identifier match. COPE v1.2.5 was used to merge the high-quality paired reads, and each unique nucleotide sequence was defined as a clonotype. Clonotypes were aligned to IMGT TRBV, TRBD and TRBJ reference segments using MiTCR v1.1. Only V-J combinations with frequency above 0.0001, covering 99% to 99.2% of repertoires, were analysed. A TCS score was defined as the ratio between F50 (clonal expansion) and ExV (chaos), using BLOSUM62-based TCRdist between CDR3 peptides within each V-J. Welch's t-statistics and random forest reduced roughly 530 V-J features to 13, which were used in a naive Bayes classifier (R e1071). The Morisita-Horn index was used to measure how similar the thyroid and blood repertoires were. TCRdb handled the public reads itself, with Q25 trimming in fastp and clone calling in MiXCR, and kept productive beta chains. All rows with the same CDR3 protein become a single entry with the most common DNA and genes. TCRdb, rather than the study authors, made the V and J calls. This sample holds 450,000 to 700,000 distinct CDR3 sequences; 46% were observed only once. The ten largest clones add up to around 19% of the sample.

This clonotype occurred a few times. Its antigen remains unidentified. One base away there is no much larger clone; base qualities are not given. This sequence originates from an adult woman with Graves' disease, either hyperthyroidism or ophthalmopathy (not recorded which). The sample comprised peripheral blood or thyroid tissue (not recorded which). The sequence links TRBV25-1 to TRBJ1-3; a tentative D match to TRBD1 spans 6 bases. The CDR3 reads CASRDAGVLGNTIYF. The DNA sequence is TGTGCCAGCAGGGACGCAGGGGTGCTTGGAAACACCATATATTTT.